Below, one T cell receptor (beta chain) is given with its context. Its antigen remains unknown. The sample belongs to a study of cytomegalovirus exposure and HLA in healthy donors. Study as a whole: One earlier analysis, a look at 150 million to 200 million T cells, found 100 million to 130 million unique TCR beta sequences. Findings and caveats of the study: Rare TCR sequences dominated, though some public TCRs recurred in many donors.

Amplification used 60 Vbeta primers and 13 Jbeta primers. Some clones are missing from TCRdb's copy, which holds only in-frame ones; the method was immunoSEQ multiplex PCR. The data contain about 65,000 clones, around four fifths of them singletons. Trimming removed 3 bases from V and 4 bases from J; junction bases left unmatched: 8. CDR3 length: 17 amino acids. Per the germline V gene, CDR1 is ENHRY and CDR2 is SYGVKD. The TCR originated in a girl aged 5-17 years in good health and CMV-seropositive. Input material: PBMCs. V gene TRBV10-3 combines with J gene TRBJ2-7; 14 bases line up with TRBD2. The CDR3 bases are TGTGCCATCAGTGATGGACTAGCGGGGGGCCTGGGTTACGAGCAGTACTTC. It yields the protein CAISDGLAGGLGYEQYF.